This T cell receptor (beta chain) was found in a study of beta chain features in type 1 diabetes. The study, taken as a whole, reports: All four CD4+ subsets from Type 1 diabetes patients carried moderately but significantly shorter TCRB CDR3s. It was among patients, rather than healthy donors, that naive, central memory and Treg TCRB repertoires appeared more similar.

Expressed TCRB transcripts were sequenced because the entire RNA isolate underwent reverse transcription. Regulatory, naive and central memory T cell samples averaged approximately 3.4 million reads. Method: immunoSEQ multiplex PCR; TCRdb's copy keeps in-frame clones and lacks some. The data contain some 160,000 clones, roughly 9% of them singletons. Losses at the gene ends were 4 bases for V and 3 bases for J; bases not matched to a gene: 13. This CDR3 has 17 amino acids. Germline V gene data show CDR1 as MGHRA and CDR2 as YSYEKL. Remarks on this clone: Its target is unknown.

Sample: central memory CD4+ T cells from blood. This chain links TRBV4-1 with TRBJ1-1, with 8 bases matching TRBD1. This TCR was sampled from a woman in her 30s with type 1 diabetes. CDR3 residues: CASSPLGQGRLDTEAFF. The CDR3 DNA sequence: TGCGCCAGCAGCCCATTAGGACAGGGTCGATTGGACACTGAAGCTTTCTTT.